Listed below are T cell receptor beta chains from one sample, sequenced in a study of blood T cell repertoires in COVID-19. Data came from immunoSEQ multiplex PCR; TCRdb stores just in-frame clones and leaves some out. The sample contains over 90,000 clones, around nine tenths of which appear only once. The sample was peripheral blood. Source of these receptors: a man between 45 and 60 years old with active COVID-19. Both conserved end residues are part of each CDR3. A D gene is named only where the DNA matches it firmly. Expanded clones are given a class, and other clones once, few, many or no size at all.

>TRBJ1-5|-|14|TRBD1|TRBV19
CATRFGDRGQPQHF
TGTGCCACCCGGTTCGGGGACAGGGGTCAGCCCCAGCATTTT
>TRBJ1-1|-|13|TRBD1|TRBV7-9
CASSRQGNTEAFF
TGTGCCAGCAGCCGACAGGGTAACACTGAAGCTTTCTTT
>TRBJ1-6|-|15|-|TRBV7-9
CASSFRQGQNSPLHF
TGTGCCAGCAGCTTTAGGCAGGGGCAAAATTCACCCCTCCACTTT
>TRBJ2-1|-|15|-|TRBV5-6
CASSRLASRDNEQFF
TGTGCCAGCAGCCGACTTGCGAGCCGAGACAATGAGCAGTTCTTC
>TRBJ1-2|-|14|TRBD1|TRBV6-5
CASRGRGTGFGYTF
TGTGCCAGCAGGGGGAGGGGGACAGGGTTTGGCTACACCTTC
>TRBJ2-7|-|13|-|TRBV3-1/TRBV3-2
CASSLDSQREQYF
TGTGCCAGCAGCCTAGATTCTCAGCGGGAGCAGTACTTC
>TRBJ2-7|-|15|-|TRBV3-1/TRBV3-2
CASSQARALPYEQYF
TGTGCCAGCAGCCAGGCGAGGGCCCTTCCCTACGAGCAGTACTTC
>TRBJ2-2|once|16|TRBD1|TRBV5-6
CASSLRGRGNTGELFF
TGTGCCAGCAGCTTGAGGGGGCGAGGGAACACCGGGGAGCTGTTTTTT
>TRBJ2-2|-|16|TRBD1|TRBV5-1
CASSPGQGLNTGELFF
TGCGCCAGCAGCCCTGGACAGGGGCTTAACACCGGGGAGCTGTTTTTT
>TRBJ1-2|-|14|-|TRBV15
CATSSNNWGLSYTF
TGTGCCACCAGCAGCAACAATTGGGGGCTTAGCTACACCTTC
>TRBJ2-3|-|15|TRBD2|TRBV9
CASSPWAGVTDTQYF
TGTGCCAGCAGCCCATGGGCGGGAGTAACAGATACGCAGTATTTT
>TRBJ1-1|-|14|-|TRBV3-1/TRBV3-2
CASSRSGGNTEAFF
TGTGCCAGCAGTCGGTCGGGGGGGAACACTGAAGCTTTCTTT
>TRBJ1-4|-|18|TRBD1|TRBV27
CASYSWDSLPSTNEKLFF
TGTGCCAGCTATTCTTGGGACAGCCTACCTTCAACTAATGAAAAACTGTTTTTT
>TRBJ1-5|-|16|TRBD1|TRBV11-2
CASSSYGSGQGRPQHF
TGTGCCAGCAGCTCGTATGGCTCGGGACAGGGGAGGCCCCAGCATTTT
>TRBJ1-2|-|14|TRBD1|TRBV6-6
CASSQPGTGYGYTF
TGTGCCAGCAGCCAGCCCGGGACAGGGTATGGCTACACCTTC
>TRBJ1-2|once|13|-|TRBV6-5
CASSTAGNYGYTF
TGTGCCAGCAGTACCGCAGGGAACTATGGCTACACCTTC
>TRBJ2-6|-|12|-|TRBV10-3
CASNSGANVLTF
TGTGCCTCTAACTCTGGGGCCAACGTCCTGACTTTC
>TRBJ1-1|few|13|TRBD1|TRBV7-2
CASSYGQGGEAFF
TGTGCCAGCAGCTATGGACAGGGAGGAGAAGCTTTCTTT
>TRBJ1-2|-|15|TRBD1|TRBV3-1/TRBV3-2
CASSPYRGSNYGYTF
TGTGCCAGCAGCCCTTACAGGGGATCTAACTATGGCTACACCTTC
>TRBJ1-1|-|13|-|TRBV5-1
CASSFGFNTEAFF
TGCGCCAGCAGCTTCGGTTTTAACACTGAAGCTTTCTTT
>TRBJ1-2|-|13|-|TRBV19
CASRTRTGGGYTF
TGTGCCAGTAGGACGCGGACCGGCGGGGGCTACACCTTC
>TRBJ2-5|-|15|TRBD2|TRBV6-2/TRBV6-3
CASSFRASGGARQYF
TGTGCCAGCAGTTTCAGGGCTAGCGGGGGAGCCCGACAGTACTTC
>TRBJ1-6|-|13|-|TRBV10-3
CAISEQGESPLHF
TGTGCCATCTCAGAACAGGGAGAATCACCCCTCCACTTT
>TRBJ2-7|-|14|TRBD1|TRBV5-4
CASSLDSGGYEQYF
TGTGCCAGCAGCTTGGATTCAGGGGGCTACGAGCAGTACTTC
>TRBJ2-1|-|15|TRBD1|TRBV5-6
CASSLEQGVYNEQFF
TGTGCCAGCAGCTTGGAACAGGGGGTCTACAATGAGCAGTTCTTC
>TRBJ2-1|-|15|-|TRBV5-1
CASSLSLGLYNEQFF
TGCGCCAGCAGCTTGTCCCTGGGACTTTACAATGAGCAGTTCTTC
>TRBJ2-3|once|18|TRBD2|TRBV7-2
CASSLAPLLAGGLDTQYF
TGTGCCAGCAGCTTAGCACCGTTACTAGCGGGGGGGCTCGATACGCAGTATTTT
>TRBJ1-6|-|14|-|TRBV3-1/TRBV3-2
CASSQDSYFSPLHF
TGTGCCAGCAGCCAAGATTCCTATTTTTCACCCCTCCACTTT
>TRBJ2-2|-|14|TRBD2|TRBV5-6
CASNAGVNTGELFF
TGTGCCAGCAATGCGGGGGTGAACACCGGGGAGCTGTTTTTT
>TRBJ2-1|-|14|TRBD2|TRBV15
CATSRALAGGEQFF
TGTGCCACCAGCAGAGCCCTAGCGGGGGGTGAGCAGTTCTTC
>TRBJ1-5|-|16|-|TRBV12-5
CASGLRGGRRNQPQHF
TGTGCTAGTGGGTTGAGAGGGGGACGGAGAAATCAGCCCCAGCATTTT
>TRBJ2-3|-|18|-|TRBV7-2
CASSPQPVDTYSADTQYF
TGTGCCAGCAGCCCCCAACCAGTCGACACATACTCGGCAGATACGCAGTATTTT
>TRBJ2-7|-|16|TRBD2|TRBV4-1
CASSFKAGGNSYEQYF
TGCGCCAGCAGTTTCAAAGCGGGGGGCAACTCCTACGAGCAGTACTTC
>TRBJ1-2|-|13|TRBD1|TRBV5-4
CASSLRGGGGYTF
TGTGCCAGCAGCTTGAGAGGGGGCGGGGGCTACACCTTC
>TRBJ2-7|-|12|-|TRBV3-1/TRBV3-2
CASSLTFYEQYF
TGTGCCAGCAGCCTTACATTCTACGAGCAGTACTTC
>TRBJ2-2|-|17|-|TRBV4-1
CASSKLRQGLNPGELFF
TGCGCCAGCAGTAAACTAAGGCAGGGGCTAAATCCCGGGGAGCTGTTTTTT
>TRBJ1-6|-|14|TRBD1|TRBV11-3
CASSQGQGKSPLHF
TGTGCCAGCAGCCAAGGACAGGGGAAATCACCCCTCCACTTT
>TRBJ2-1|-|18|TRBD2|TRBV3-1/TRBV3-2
CASSQGRLAGPSYNEQFF
TGTGCCAGCAGCCAAGGGCGGCTAGCGGGGCCCTCCTACAATGAGCAGTTCTTC
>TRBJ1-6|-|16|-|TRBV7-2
CASSLGSGRSNSPLHF
TGTGCCAGCAGCCTAGGTTCGGGGAGGAGTAATTCACCCCTCCACTTT
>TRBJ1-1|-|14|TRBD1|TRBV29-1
CSGGDRTKNTEAFF
TGCAGCGGAGGGGACAGAACGAAGAACACTGAAGCTTTCTTT
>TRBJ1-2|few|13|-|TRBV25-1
CASSESGGYGYTF
TGTGCCAGCAGTGAATCGGGCGGGTACGGCTACACCTTC